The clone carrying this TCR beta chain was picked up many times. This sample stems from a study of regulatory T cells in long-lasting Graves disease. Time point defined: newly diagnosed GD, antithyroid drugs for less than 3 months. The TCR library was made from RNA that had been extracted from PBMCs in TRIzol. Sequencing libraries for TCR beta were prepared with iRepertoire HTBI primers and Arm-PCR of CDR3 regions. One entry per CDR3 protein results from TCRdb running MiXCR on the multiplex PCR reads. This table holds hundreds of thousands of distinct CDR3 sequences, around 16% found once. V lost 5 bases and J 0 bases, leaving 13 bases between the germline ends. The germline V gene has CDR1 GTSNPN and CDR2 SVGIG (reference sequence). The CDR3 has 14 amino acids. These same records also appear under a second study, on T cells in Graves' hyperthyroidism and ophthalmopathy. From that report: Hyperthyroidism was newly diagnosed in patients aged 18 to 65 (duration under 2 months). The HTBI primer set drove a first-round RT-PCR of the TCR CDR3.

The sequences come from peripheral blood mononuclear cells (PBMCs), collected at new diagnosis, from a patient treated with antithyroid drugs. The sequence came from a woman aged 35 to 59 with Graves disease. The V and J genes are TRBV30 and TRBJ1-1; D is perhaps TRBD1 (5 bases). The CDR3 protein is CAWGRQRMNTEAFF. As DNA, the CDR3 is TGTGCCTGGGGGAGACAGCGAATGAACACTGAAGCTTTCTTT.